What follows describes a single T cell receptor (beta chain). Its target antigen remains unknown. The sample holds no much larger clone one base away, and base qualities are not on file. Based on the germline V gene, the CDR1 and CDR2 sequences are SGHTA and FQGNSA. From cysteine to phenylalanine, the CDR3 is 15 amino acids long. Only the CDR3 portion is preserved as DNA: 45 bases, with reading frame beginning at the first base. V and J are trimmed by 4 bases and 2 bases, and the gene matches miss 8 bases of the junction. Reading the label with the study, this specimen's time point is: about 28 days (+/-7) after the second vaccine dose. This specimen's treatment or condition label, per the study, means: meningococcal conjugate vaccine given as trial control. Vaccinee samples came from UK trials COV001 and COV002, including a single-blind randomized controlled phase 2/3 trial of AZD1222 (ChAdOx1 nCoV-19) in healthy adults. Trial participant PBMC samples were collected at day 0 and day 28 after the second dose for TCRbeta chain sequencing.

This entry comes from a study of T cell responses to AZD1222 COVID-19 vaccine (dated by TCRdb to about 2021). In the study overall: A total of 233 trial participants underwent TCR sequencing, of whom about 200 had received two doses of AZD1222 and some 25 had received two doses of the MenACWY control vaccine. Trial participants were enrolled by age into 18-55, 56-69 and 70-plus year subgroups, with around 150, 28 and 57 TCR-sequenced participants respectively. Paper-wide results and their limitations: Conclusions about previously exposed vaccinees are limited because only five or six AZD1222 recipients were SARS-CoV-2 seropositive at baseline. Participants were mostly white British, with more females than males. The authors suggested clonal diversity may have been underestimated. In the small 56-69-year group, the increase in depth fell short of significance, most likely because of low power. The vaccine-associated CD4 TCRs covered the entire spike protein, and the dominant responses fell in regions 160-218 and 743-854. Because no day 14 peak-response samples were available, the repertoires could be characterized only after the peak T cell response. Epitopes outside the regions mutated in the B.1.351 and B.1.1.7 variants were reportedly recognized by nearly half of the unique spike-specific TCRs. A significant rise in spike-specific TCR breadth and depth was observed after two AZD1222 doses relative to day 0 and relative to MenACWY recipients.

The CDR3 regions of human TCRbeta chains were analyzed by immunosequencing. In the source study's methods: Repertoire TCRs were checked for matches against a reference library of SARS-CoV-2-specific TCRs that had been generated using the MIRA antigen-specificity platform. Breadth was defined as the fraction of unique TCRs that were SARS-CoV-2-associated, and depth was defined as the fraction of total T cells that were SARS-CoV-2-associated. Each spike-specific TCR was assigned to its reactive spike region and to a CD4 or CD8 class using the MIRA data. Log10-transformed breadth and depth values were compared by one-way ANOVA with Sidak's multiple comparisons tests. Drawn from immuneACCESS, this table holds only the in-frame rearrangements with V and J called that TCRdb kept. Clones are partly lost; checked studies trace under half to an unresolved V gene and leave the rest unexplained. D and trimming were read from the DNA, whereas the V and J calls and clone size are those reported in that table. The sample yields 60,000 to 85,000 clones; about three quarters were counted once. 27% of the sample comes from the top ten.

The TCR originated in an adult who received the MenACWY meningococcal vaccine as a control. Specimen: peripheral blood, collected 28 days after the second dose of the MenACWY control vaccine. This chain joins TRBV7-2 to TRBJ2-7; 7 of the junction bases match TRBD2. The nucleotide sequence is TGTGCCAGCAGCTCCCTTCCCGGGACTACCTACGAGCAGTACTTC. Translated, this is CASSSLPGTTYEQYF. With all but the CDR3 taken from the reference TRBV7-2 and TRBJ2-7 genes, the full variable domain is: GAGVSQSPSNKVTEKGKDVELRCDPISGHTALYWYRQSLGQGLEFLIYFQGNSAPDKSGLPSDRFSAERTGGSVSTLTIQRTQQEDSAVYLCASSSLPGTTYEQYFGPGTRLTVT.